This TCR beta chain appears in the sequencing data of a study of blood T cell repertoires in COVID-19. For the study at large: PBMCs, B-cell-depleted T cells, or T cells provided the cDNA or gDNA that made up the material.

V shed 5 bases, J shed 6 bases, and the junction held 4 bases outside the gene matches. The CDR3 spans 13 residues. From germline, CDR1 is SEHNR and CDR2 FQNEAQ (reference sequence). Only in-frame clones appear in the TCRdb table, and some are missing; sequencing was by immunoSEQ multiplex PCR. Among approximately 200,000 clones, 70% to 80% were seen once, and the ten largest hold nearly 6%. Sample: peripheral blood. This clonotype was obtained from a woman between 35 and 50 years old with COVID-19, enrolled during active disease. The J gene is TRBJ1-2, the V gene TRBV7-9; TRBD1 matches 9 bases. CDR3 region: CASSRGQGHGYTF. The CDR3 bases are TGTGCCAGCAGCAGGGGACAGGGCCATGGCTACACCTTC.